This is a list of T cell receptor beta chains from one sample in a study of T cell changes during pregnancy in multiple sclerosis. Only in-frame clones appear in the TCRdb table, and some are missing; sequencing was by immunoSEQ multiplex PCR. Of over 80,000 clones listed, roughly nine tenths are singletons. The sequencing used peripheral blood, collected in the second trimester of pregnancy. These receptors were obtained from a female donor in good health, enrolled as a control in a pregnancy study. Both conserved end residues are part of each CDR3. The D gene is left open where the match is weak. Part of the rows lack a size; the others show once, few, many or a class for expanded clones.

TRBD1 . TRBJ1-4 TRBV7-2 TGTGCCAGCAGCTTAGGGGGACAGGATAATGAAAAACTGTTTTTT CASSLGGQDNEKLFF
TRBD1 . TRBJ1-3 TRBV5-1 TGCGCCAGCAGCTCCACCGGGACAGGTGGTGGAAACACCATATATTTT CASSSTGTGGGNTIYF
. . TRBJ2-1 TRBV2 TGTGCCAGCAGTGAGACAGAAGAGCAGTTCTTC CASSETEEQFF
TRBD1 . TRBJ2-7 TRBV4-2 TGTGCCAGCAGCCAGCGGACAGGGGGCTACGAGCAGTACTTC CASSQRTGGYEQYF
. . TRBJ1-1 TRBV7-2 TGTGCCAGCAGCTTAGGGACCGGACAGAACACTGAAGCTTTCTTT CASSLGTGQNTEAFF
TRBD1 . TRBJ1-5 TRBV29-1 TGCAGCGTCTTACGGGACAGGCAGCAGCCCCAGCATTTT CSVLRDRQQPQHF
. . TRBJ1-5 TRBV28 TGTGCCAGTAGCGTCTACACAGGGCTTCGCGATCAGCCCCAGCATTTT CASSVYTGLRDQPQHF
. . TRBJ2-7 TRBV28 TGTGCCAGCAGTTTTCAGGGCTACGAGCAGTACTTC CASSFQGYEQYF
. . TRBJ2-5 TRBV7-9 TGTGCCAGCAGCTCTCGGGACAGACGACGGGGGGAGACCCAGTACTTC CASSSRDRRRGETQYF
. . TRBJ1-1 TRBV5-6 TGTGCCAGCAGCCGGGGCGGGGTGGGGAACACTGAAGCTTTCTTT CASSRGGVGNTEAFF
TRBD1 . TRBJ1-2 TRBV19 TGTGCCAGCCGGTTTTCGGGACAGGGCGTCTATGGCTACACCTTC CASRFSGQGVYGYTF
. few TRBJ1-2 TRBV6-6 TGTGCCAGCAGTACCTCAGGGATAAATGGCTACACCTTC CASSTSGINGYTF
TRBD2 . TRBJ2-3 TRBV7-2 TGTGCCAGCAGCCGAGCGGGGAGCACAGATACGCAGTATTTT CASSRAGSTDTQYF
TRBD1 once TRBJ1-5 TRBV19 TGTGCCAGTAGTATCTCCAGGGGGCAGGGTCAGCCCCAGCATTTT CASSISRGQGQPQHF
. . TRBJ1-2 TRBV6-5 TGTGCCAGCAGGCCTCAGGGAATCGGGTATGGCTACACCTTC CASRPQGIGYGYTF
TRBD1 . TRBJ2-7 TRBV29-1 TGCAGCGTCGTAAGACAGGGACCCTACGAGCAGTACTTC CSVVRQGPYEQYF
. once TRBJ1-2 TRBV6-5 TGTGCCAGCAGTCTCCGGGATGGCTATGGCTACACCTTC CASSLRDGYGYTF
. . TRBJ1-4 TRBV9 TGTGCCAGCAGCGGGGGGGTGGATGAAAAACTGTTTTTT CASSGGVDEKLFF
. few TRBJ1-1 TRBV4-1 TGCGCCAGCAGCCTCCAGGAACTTGTCAGGAACACTGAAGCTTTCTTT CASSLQELVRNTEAFF
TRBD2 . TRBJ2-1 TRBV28 TGTGCCAGCAGTGCCTCTAGGCGGGGGTCGATCTTC CASSASRRGSIF
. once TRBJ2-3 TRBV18 TGTGCCAGCTCACCTGGGTCCCCCCCACAGAATACGCAGTATTTT CASSPGSPPQNTQYF
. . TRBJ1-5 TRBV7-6 TGTGCCAGCAGCTTAGTGGGGGGGGGCCCAGGGCAGCCCCAGCATTTT CASSLVGGGPGQPQHF
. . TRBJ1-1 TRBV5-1 TGCGCCAGCAGCTCTGGACTCAACACTGAAGCTTTCTTT CASSSGLNTEAFF
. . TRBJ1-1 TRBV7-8 TGTGCCAGCAGCTTACAGGGCGGGGGAATGAACACTGAAGCTTTCTTT CASSLQGGGMNTEAFF
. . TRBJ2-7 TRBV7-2 TGTGCCAGCAGCTTATGGGGCAGGGATGGCGAGCAGTACTTC CASSLWGRDGEQYF